This record concerns one T cell receptor beta chain sequence. This clonotype was found a few times. Its binding antigen is unknown. No qualities accompany the bases; no much larger clone lies one base away. These data come from a study of identical twins (dated by TCRdb to the mid-2010s). Context from the whole study: TCR alpha and beta repertoires from monozygotic twins, unrelated adults of various ages and cord blood were deep-sequenced to test whether fetal clonotypes persist. Replicate twin experiments were performed at different times using different library preparation protocols to rule out contamination.

The CDR3 sequence holds 13 residues, the cysteine and phenylalanine included. The retained sequence is limited to the CDR3, 39 bases, with the frame set at the first base. In the germline V gene, CDR1 corresponds to SGHRS and CDR2 to YFSETQ. Germline trimming amounts to 0 bases on V and 7 bases on J, with 2 as the count of junction bases outside the gene matches. Every donor was a healthy Caucasian. The twin cohort comprised three pairs of female monozygotic twins, all aged roughly 18 to 30 years. The RNA used for TCR libraries was isolated from peripheral blood mononuclear cells. Points the paper makes about the study in general: Invariant T cells such as MAIT and iNKT could partly confound zero-insertion analyses, though diverse VJ usage argued against this for most clonotypes. Because the same donors could not be followed over many years, the conclusions depended on cross-sectional statistical analysis. Abundant cord blood beta clonotypes carried fewer insertions; young adult naive repertoires showed a weaker similar trend, while memory repertoires showed none. In monozygotic twins, out-of-frame TCR alpha sharing was systematically underestimated by recombination models, although the models agreed with sharing between unrelated individuals. Excess twin sharing in beta out-of-frame sequences was weaker because fewer shared sequences lowered the signal-to-noise ratio. Compared with coincidental sharing between unrelated individuals, an excess of low generation-probability sequences was observed among out-of-frame TCR alpha sequences shared between twins.

The method was 5' RACE. The reads were generated on an Illumina HiSeq 2000. Template switching added a universal primer binding site, and the final cDNA carried a unique molecular identifier that allowed TCR cDNA molecules to be counted accurately. Specific primers in the conserved constant-segment region were used to synthesize first-strand cDNA for the TCR alpha and beta chains. To control for contamination, each cDNA library was double barcoded with a SMART-Mk sample barcode plus Illumina barcodes. TruSeq adapter sequences along with Illumina sample barcodes were introduced in two successive PCR steps. The TCR alpha and beta cDNA libraries were sequenced on the Illumina HiSeq platform using custom primers. Per the source publication's procedure: MiGEC was used to process raw reads and extract unique molecular identifiers, and MiXCR was used to find CDR3 positions. Recombination models were inferred per individual with the repgenHMM and IGoR tools using an EM algorithm. The tcR package in R was used for shared clonotype analysis, with sharing normalized by the product of cloneset sizes. Out-of-frame nonproductive sequences were analyzed to study raw recombination free of thymic and clonal selection effects. TCRdb applied fastp at Q25 and MiXCR to the public reads, then kept only in-frame beta chains. Identical CDR3 proteins give one entry, which carries the most common genes and DNA. What appears here as the V and J calls and clone size reflects TCRdb's work, not the paper's. In all, the sample holds around 680,000 distinct CDR3 sequences, and 8.5% to 9% of those were seen once. In total, the top ten clones hold about 0.98% of the sample.

The sample also formed part of further work on yellow fever vaccine responses in identical twins. The second paper further reports: According to the authors, in identical twins the way T cells responded to vaccination appeared partly convergent and partly personalized. In the study, vaccine-responding T cell clones were precisely tracked in identical twins.

Recombination joined TRBV5-1 with TRBJ2-3, and TRBD1 aligns with 7 junction nucleotides. What was sequenced was PBMCs. This TCR was recovered from a young woman in good health. The encoded CDR3 is CASSLGRGYTQYF. DNA sequence: TGCGCCAGCAGCTTGGGCAGGGGGTATACGCAGTATTTT. Extended through the reference TRBV5-1 and TRBJ2-3 proteins, this CDR3 yields the full variable domain: KAGVTQTPRYLIKTRGQQVTLSCSPISGHRSVSWYQQTPGQGLQFLFEYFSETQRNKGNFPGRFSGRQFSNSRSEMNVSTLELGDSALYLCASSLGRGYTQYFGPGTRLTVL.